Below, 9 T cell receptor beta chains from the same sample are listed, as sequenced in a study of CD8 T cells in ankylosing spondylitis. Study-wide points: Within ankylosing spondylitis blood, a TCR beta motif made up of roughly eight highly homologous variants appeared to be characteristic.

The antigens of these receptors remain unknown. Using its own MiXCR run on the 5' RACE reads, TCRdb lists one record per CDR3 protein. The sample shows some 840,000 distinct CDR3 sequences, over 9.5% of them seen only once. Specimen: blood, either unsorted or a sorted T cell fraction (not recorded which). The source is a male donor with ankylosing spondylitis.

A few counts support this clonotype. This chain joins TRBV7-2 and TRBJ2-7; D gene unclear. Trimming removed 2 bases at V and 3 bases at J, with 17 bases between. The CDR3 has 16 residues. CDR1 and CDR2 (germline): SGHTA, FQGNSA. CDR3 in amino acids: CASSLFLTTYFYEQYF. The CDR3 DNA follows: TGTGCCAGCAGCTTATTCCTTACGACATACTTCTACGAGCAGTACTTC.

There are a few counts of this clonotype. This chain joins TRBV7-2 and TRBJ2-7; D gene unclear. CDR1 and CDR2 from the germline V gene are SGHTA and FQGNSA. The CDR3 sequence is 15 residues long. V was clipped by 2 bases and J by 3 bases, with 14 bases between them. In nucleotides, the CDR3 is TGTGCCAGCAGCTTATCTCCGGGCGACGGCTACGAGCAGTACTTC. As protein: CASSLSPGDGYEQYF.

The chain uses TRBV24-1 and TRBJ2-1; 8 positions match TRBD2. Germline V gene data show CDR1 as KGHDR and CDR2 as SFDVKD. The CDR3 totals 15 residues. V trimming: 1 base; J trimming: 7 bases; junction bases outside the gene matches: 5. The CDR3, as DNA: TGTGCCACCAGTGATTTATTAGCGGGAAGAAATGAGCAGTTCTTC. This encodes CATSDLLAGRNEQFF.

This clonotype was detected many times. Here the CDR3 reads CATSDFRQTYGYTF. As DNA, the CDR3 is TGTGCCACCAGTGATTTCCGTCAGACCTATGGCTACACCTTC. J is TRBJ1-2 and V is TRBV24-1; D is uncertain. The germline V gene encodes CDR1 KGHDR and CDR2 SFDVKD. V lost 1 base, J lost 4 bases, and 9 bases lay in between. The CDR3 has 14 amino acids.

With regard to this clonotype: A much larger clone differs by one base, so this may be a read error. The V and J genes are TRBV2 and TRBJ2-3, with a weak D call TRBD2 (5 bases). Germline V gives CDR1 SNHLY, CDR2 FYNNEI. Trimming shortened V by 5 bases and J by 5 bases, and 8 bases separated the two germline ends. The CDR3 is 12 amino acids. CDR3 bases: TGTGCCAGCAGTTGGGAGAGAGATACGCAGTATTTT. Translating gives CASSWERDTQYF.

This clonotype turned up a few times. CDR3 region: CASSLTGWLAGDSAQYF. CDR3 DNA: TGTGCCAGCAGTTTGACAGGGTGGCTAGCGGGAGACTCGGCGCAGTATTTT. This rearrangement joins TRBV28 to TRBJ2-3; 10 bases agree with TRBD2. The V gene's germline CDR1 is MDHEN and CDR2 SYDVKM. The CDR3 loop spans 17 amino acids. V was clipped by 3 bases and J by 10 bases; unmatched bases: 16. Using reference TRBV28 and TRBJ2-3 for the parts outside the CDR3, the full variable domain is DVKVTQSSRYLVKRTGEKVFLECVQDMDHENMFWYRQDPGLGLRLIYFSYDVKMKEKGDIPEGYSVSREKKERFSLILESASTNQTSMYLCASSLTGWLAGDSAQYFGPGTRLTVL.

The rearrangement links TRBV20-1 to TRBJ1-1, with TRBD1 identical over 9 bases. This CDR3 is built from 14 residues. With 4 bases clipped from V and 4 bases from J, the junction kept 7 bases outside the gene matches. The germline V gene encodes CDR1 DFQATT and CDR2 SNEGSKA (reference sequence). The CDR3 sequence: CSAILLDRGTEAFF. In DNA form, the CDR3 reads TGCAGTGCTATTTTACTGGACAGGGGCACTGAAGCTTTCTTT.

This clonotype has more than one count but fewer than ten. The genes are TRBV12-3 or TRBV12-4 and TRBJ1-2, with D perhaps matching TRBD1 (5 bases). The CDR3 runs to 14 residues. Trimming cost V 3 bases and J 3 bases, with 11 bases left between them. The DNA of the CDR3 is TGTGCCAGCAGTTTTGGGGTGGGGGACTATGGCTACACCTTC. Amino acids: CASSFGVGDYGYTF.

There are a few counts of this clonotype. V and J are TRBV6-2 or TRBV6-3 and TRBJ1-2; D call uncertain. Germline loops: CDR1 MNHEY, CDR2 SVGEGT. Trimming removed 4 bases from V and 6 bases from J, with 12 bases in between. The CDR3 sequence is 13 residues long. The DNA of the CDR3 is TGTGCCAGCAGTTCCTCGGACGGCGATGGCTACACCTTC. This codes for CASSSSDGDGYTF.